The next 27 T cell receptor beta chains were all read from a single sample in a study of metastatic and nonmetastatic thyroid tumors. MiXCR reprocessed the PCR reads for TCRdb. The table shows some 35,000 clones, with around 27% occurring only once. None of the patients had undergone any treatment ahead of thyroid surgery. Sequencing was performed on blood. Source of these receptors: a male donor with papillary thyroid cancer or a benign thyroid nodule (not recorded which). Some clones in this sample may be carry-over from other donors' samples.

This clone came up a few times. This chain joins TRBV5-1 and TRBJ1-6; 9 nucleotides match TRBD1. The CDR3 consists of 16 residues. The junction had 9 bases not matched to a gene; V was cut back by 5 bases and J by 6 bases. Per the germline V gene, CDR1 is SGHRS and CDR2 is YFSETQ. DNA of the CDR3: TGCGCCAGCAGGAGTACTCCGGGACAGGGTAATTCACCCCTCCACTTT. Its protein is CASRSTPGQGNSPLHF.

The chain has TRBV19 and TRBJ1-2; D ambiguous. CDR3 length: 11 amino acids. V was clipped by 10 bases and J by 5 bases, with 11 bases between them. Germline-derived CDR1 and CDR2 are LNHDA and SQIVND (reference sequence). The CDR3 nucleotides are TGTGCCACCTTCGAGGAGTATGGCTACACCTTC. This codes for CATFEEYGYTF.

This clone was detected only a few times. The junction does not match germline at one end; this may be a read error. The chain has TRBV29-1 and TRBJ2-5, with 10 bases identical to TRBD1. The CDR3 is 15 residues long. Germline CDR1 is SQVTM and CDR2 is ANQGSEA. The CDR3 nucleotides read TGCAGCGTAGAAGGACAGGGGGTAGTCCGAGAGACCCAGTACTTC. This encodes CSVEGQGVVRETQYF.

This clone is termed medium-sized. The chain links TRBV4-1 to TRBJ1-6, with D possibly matching TRBD1 (5 bases). V was shortened by 1 base and J by 7 bases, with 11 bases between the two germline ends. Germline-derived CDR1 and CDR2 are MGHRA and YSYEKL. The CDR3 sequence is 15 residues long. The CDR3 bases are TGCGCCAGCAGCCAAGTAACAGGTGAAAATTCACCCCTCCACTTT. Its translation is CASSQVTGENSPLHF.

This clone has ten or more counts. V and J are TRBV5-4 and TRBJ1-2; 8 positions agree with TRBD1. V shed 4 bases and J 4 bases; nucleotides not matched to a gene: 3. This CDR3 comprises 13 residues. Per the germline V gene, CDR1 is SGHNT and CDR2 is YYREEE (reference sequence). The CDR3 loop reads CASSPGQGYGYTF. The CDR3 nucleotides are TGTGCCAGCAGCCCCGGACAGGGCTATGGCTACACCTTC. Full variable domain (outside the CDR3, taken from reference TRBV5-4 and TRBJ1-2): ETGVTQSPTHLIKTRGQQVTLRCSSQSGHNTVSWYQQALGQGPQFIFQYYREEENGRGNFPPRFSGLQFPNYSSELNVNALELDDSALYLCASSPGQGYGYTFGSGTRLTVV.

This clone was found many times. A much larger clone is a single base away; this may be a read error. V and J are TRBV30 and TRBJ1-1; 9 bases fit TRBD1. The CDR3 spans 13 residues. Trimming cost V 8 bases and J 4 bases; bases outside gene matches: 8. CDR1 and CDR2 (germline): GTSNPN, SVGIG (reference sequence). CDR3 in DNA: TGTGCCGGGGGGGACAGGGAAAGCACTGAAGCTTTCTTT. It encodes CAGGDRESTEAFF. Combining the CDR3 with reference TRBV30 and TRBJ1-1 gives the whole variable domain SQTIHQWPATLVQPVGSPLSLECTVEGTSNPNLYWYRQAAGRGLQLLFYSVGIGQISSEVPQNLSASRPQDRQFILSSKKLLLSDSGFYLCAGGDRESTEAFFGQGTRLTVV.

This clone was seen a single time. The chain links TRBV20-1 to TRBJ2-7; 7 bases match TRBD1. The CDR3 is made up of 13 amino acids. Germline V lookup: CDR1 DFQATT, CDR2 SNEGSKA (reference sequence). Germline trimming cut 5 bases from V and 2 bases from J; bases unmatched to any gene: 6. CDR3 nucleotides: TGCAGTGCTGGCAGACAGGGAACCTACGAGCAGTACTTC. Translated, it gives CSAGRQGTYEQYF.

The gene calls are TRBV3-1 and TRBJ2-3; a possible D gene is TRBD2 (6 bases). The CDR3 consists of 14 residues. CDR1 and CDR2 from the germline V gene are LGHDT and YNNKEL (reference sequence). With 1 base removed from V and 3 bases from J, the gap between germline ends came to 8 bases. For the CDR3, the DNA is TGTGCCAGCAGCCAAGCCGGGACTACAGATACGCAGTATTTT. This encodes CASSQAGTTDTQYF.

This clone came up a few times. The V and J genes are TRBV6-5 and TRBJ2-1, with 10 bases identical to TRBD2. The CDR3 extends over 15 amino acids. Losses at the gene ends were 4 bases for V and 4 bases for J; bases not matched to a gene: 4. Germline CDR1 and CDR2: MNHEY and SVGAGI. The CDR3 sequence is CASSWTSGGYNEQFF. CDR3 coding DNA: TGTGCCAGCAGTTGGACTAGCGGCGGTTACAATGAGCAGTTCTTC.

The table lists this clone with a few counts. The J gene is TRBJ1-4, the V gene TRBV4-1; D gene ambiguous. This CDR3 spans 16 amino acids. Deletions cut 0 bases from V and 8 bases from J, with 16 bases between. Germline lookup yields CDR1 MGHRA and CDR2 YSYEKL. The CDR3 loop reads CASSQDVLRPGEKLFF. As DNA, the CDR3 is TGCGCCAGCAGCCAAGATGTCCTGCGGCCGGGGGAAAAACTGTTTTTT.

This clone was observed many times. The same CDR3 can be traced to other DNA sequences in this sample. This chain connects TRBV6-4 to TRBJ2-1; TRBD2 agrees at 14 bases. CDR3 size: 14 residues. The germline gives CDR1 MRHNA, CDR2 SNTAGT. The V gene end was trimmed by 6 bases and the J gene end by 7 bases; junction bases not matched to a gene: 2. CDR3 in DNA: TGTGCCAGCAGCGGGACTAGCGGGAGTAATGAGCAGTTCTTC. It is translated as CASSGTSGSNEQFF.

This clone was seen a handful of times. The V and J genes are TRBV9 and TRBJ2-3, with TRBD1 as a possible D gene (6 bases). The CDR3 loop spans 15 amino acids. Trimming removed 1 base from V and 3 bases from J, with 12 bases in between. CDR1 SGDLS and CDR2 YYNGEE come from the germline V gene. The CDR3 protein is CASSVRGLVTDTQYF. CDR3 sequence (DNA): TGTGCCAGCAGCGTAAGGGGGTTGGTAACAGATACGCAGTATTTT. Full variable domain (rest looked up from reference TRBV9 and TRBJ2-3): DSGVTQTPKHLITATGQRVTLRCSPRSGDLSVYWYQQSLDQGLQFLIQYYNGEERAKGNILERFSAQQFPDLHSELNLSSLELGDSALYFCASSVRGLVTDTQYFGPGTRLTVL.

This clone is categorized as medium-sized. The chain employs TRBV7-8 and TRBJ1-1; D might be TRBD1 (5 bases). The CDR3 contains 15 residues. The germline V gene has CDR1 SGHVS and CDR2 FQNEAQ. V was pared by 0 bases and J by 2 bases, with 10 bases between. The CDR3 coding sequence is TGTGCCAGCAGCTTAGCCGGGACGACTAACACTGAAGCTTTCTTT. Encoded protein: CASSLAGTTNTEAFF.

This clone was detected ten times or more. The CDR3 DNA sequence: TGTGCCAGCAGCTTAGGTAGCGATGAGCAGTTCTTC. Residues: CASSLGSDEQFF. This sequence joins TRBV7-9 and TRBJ2-1; weak D call: TRBD2 (5 bases). Per the germline V gene, CDR1 is SEHNR and CDR2 is FQNEAQ (reference sequence). V lost 1 base and J lost 8, with 6 bases in between. The CDR3 totals 12 residues. Using reference TRBV7-9 and TRBJ2-1 for the parts outside the CDR3, the full variable domain is DTGVSQNPRHKITKRGQNVTFRCDPISEHNRLYWYRQTLGQGPEFLTYFQNEAQLEKSRLLSDRFSAERPKGSFSTLEIQRTEQGDSAMYLCASSLGSDEQFFGPGTRLTVL.

By share, this clone counts as medium-sized (0.01 to 0.1%). The chain recombines TRBV30 with TRBJ2-7, with D unresolved. In germline, CDR1 is GTSNPN, CDR2 SVGIG (reference sequence). V was shortened by 0 bases and J by 3 bases, with 12 bases between the two germline ends. The CDR3 is 14 residues long. The DNA for the CDR3 is TGTGCCTGGAGTGTAAAGGGAAAGGGCTACGAGCAGTACTTC. Encoded protein: CAWSVKGKGYEQYF.

As regards this clone: This likely comes from a read error, as the CDR3 has no conserved phenylalanine or tryptophan at its end. Because the CDR3's place on the DNA is in doubt, the DNA is left out and the CDR3 is given as listed by TCRdb. V usage is TRBV7-2 and J usage is TRBJ2-1; the D call of TRBD1 is as the table states it, not checked on the DNA. The CDR3 adds up to 9 amino acids, both ends counted. The germline V gene has CDR1 SGHTA and CDR2 FQGNSA. The CDR3 region is CASSLVAGT.

Here the CDR3 DNA reads TGTGCCAGCAGCGGTAAGACTAGCGGGCATTACAATGAGCAGTTCTTC. Translation: CASSGKTSGHYNEQFF. The rearrangement joins TRBV5-6 to TRBJ2-1; TRBD2 matches 10 bases. The trim removed 4 bases at V and 4 bases at J, leaving 8 bases unmatched. CDR3 size: 16 residues. Germline V lookup: CDR1 SGHDT, CDR2 YYEEEE.

The J gene is TRBJ2-7, the V gene TRBV30; D unresolved. This CDR3 comprises 13 residues. Germline V lookup: CDR1 GTSNPN, CDR2 SVGIG (reference sequence). V lost 5 bases and J 3 bases, leaving 14 bases between the germline ends. The CDR3 is CAWGRSANYEQYF. The CDR3 DNA reads as TGTGCCTGGGGAAGATCCGCTAACTACGAGCAGTACTTC.

This chain uses TRBV27 with TRBJ2-7; D might be TRBD1 (6 bases). V was shortened by 2 bases and J by 3 bases, with 11 bases between the two germline ends. Germline-derived CDR1 and CDR2 are MNHEY and SMNVEV (reference sequence). The CDR3 covers 14 residues. The CDR3 protein is CASSLGGLIYEQYF. CDR3 in DNA: TGTGCCAGCAGTTTAGGGGGCCTGATCTACGAGCAGTACTTC.

The V and J genes are TRBV3-1 and TRBJ2-5; D possibly corresponds to TRBD2 (5 bases). The CDR3 is 12 residues long. Germline V CDR1 and CDR2: LGHDT, YNNKEL (reference sequence). V lost 4 bases to trimming and J lost 6 bases, with 9 bases between them. The CDR3 reads CASSPERQTQYF. DNA of the CDR3: TGTGCCAGCAGCCCGGAGCGGCAGACCCAGTACTTC.

This clone has just a few counts. The chain joins TRBV11-2 to TRBJ1-2; D not certain. V was pared by 4 bases and J by 7 bases, with 13 bases between. Germline CDR1 SGHAT, CDR2 FQNNGV. The CDR3 is made up of 13 amino acids. CDR3 sequence (DNA): TGTGCCAGCAGCTCTAGGTCTTTTGGTGGCTACACCTTC. This gives the protein CASSSRSFGGYTF.

This clone was seen at least ten times. This chain links TRBV4-1 with TRBJ1-6; maybe TRBD1 (6 bases). The germline CDR1 and CDR2 sequences are MGHRA and YSYEKL. The CDR3 is 18 amino acids. The germline V and J ends were trimmed by 2 bases and 9 bases, with 23 bases remaining between them. The CDR3: CASSQQVKLQGTGSPLHF. CDR3 coding DNA: TGCGCCAGCAGCCAACAAGTGAAACTACAGGGTACGGGTTCACCCCTCCACTTT.

The chain carries TRBV2 and TRBJ1-6, with D perhaps TRBD1 (5 bases). V lost 7 bases, J lost 11 bases, and 15 bases lay in between. CDR1 SNHLY and CDR2 FYNNEI come from the germline V gene. The length of the CDR3 is 13 residues. CDR3 loop: CASILGERTPLHF. CDR3 nucleotide sequence: TGTGCCAGCATCCTGGGGGAGCGAACACCCCTCCACTTT.

The V call is TRBV5-1, the J call TRBJ1-1; D perhaps matches TRBD1 (6 bases). V dropped 3 bases and J dropped 0 bases, with 12 bases sitting between them. This CDR3 contains 15 residues. Germline CDR1 is SGHRS and CDR2 is YFSETQ. In DNA form, the CDR3 reads TGCGCCAGCAGCTCGGTACAGGGAATGAACACTGAAGCTTTCTTT. It translates to CASSSVQGMNTEAFF.

This clone was observed a few times. Other nucleotide sequences in the sample specify the same CDR3. The chain employs TRBV6-5 and TRBJ2-7; no clear D. The CDR3 length is 11 residues. Trimming removed 2 bases from V and 6 bases from J, with 5 bases in between. Germline loops: CDR1 MNHEY, CDR2 SVGAGI. CDR3: CASSYLGEQYF. In DNA, the CDR3 is TGTGCCAGCAGTTACCTGGGCGAGCAGTACTTC.

This clone ranks as medium-sized (0.01 to 0.1%). V gene TRBV6-1 combines with J gene TRBJ1-1, with D hard to call. The V gene's germline CDR1 is MNHNS and CDR2 SASEGT. The CDR3 is made up of 13 amino acids. V was clipped by 0 bases and J by 7 bases, with 9 bases between them. The CDR3 region has the DNA TGTGCCAGCAGTGAAGCTCGGGCAGTTGAAGCTTTCTTT. It encodes CASSEARAVEAFF.

Only one count was recorded for this clone. The chain recombines TRBV4-1 with TRBJ1-2; the D gene is possibly TRBD1 (5 bases). Per the germline V gene, CDR1 is MGHRA and CDR2 is YSYEKL. The CDR3 is 15 amino acids. Between the trimmed V and J ends, which lost 3 bases and 4 bases, there was a span of 15 bases. CDR3 in DNA: TGCGCCAGCAGCCAGAATACAGGTTCCAGCTATGGCTACACCTTC. It encodes CASSQNTGSSYGYTF.